This T cell receptor beta chain stems from a study of blood T cell repertoires in COVID-19 (dated by TCRdb to 2019 to 2021). Regarding the study in general: Samples from collaborators originated in the United States, Italy and Spain and spanned both the acute and convalescent phases of COVID-19. A freely available public database, intended as a resource for researchers studying the immune response to SARS-CoV-2, is where the repertoires were released. Where available, HLA class I and class II types were obtained from metadata supplied by the sample provider rather than from assay-based typing. A de-identified subject ID, COVID-19 status, age in years and sex were almost always included in the sample metadata. The samples were drawn from the first 160 participants of the ongoing ImmuneRACE study and from 1,254 subjects provided by 6 global collaborators. The material from the prospective study consisted of cDNA or gDNA derived from T cells, B-cell-depleted T cells, or PBMCs. The dataset comprised deeply sampled blood TCRbeta repertoires from subjects exposed to, actively infected with, or recovered from COVID-19. Overall results and qualifications from the work: How much clinical and demographic metadata was included differed by source and by participant, and the metadata was provided uncurated.

TCRbeta CDR3 regions were amplified from genomic DNA by means of the immunoSEQ Assay, a bias-controlled multiplex PCR. The original methods were these. Nucleated cell counts per sample were estimated from amplification of reference gene primers within the assay. Sequence reads were collapsed and filtered to measure the absolute abundance of every unique TCRbeta CDR3 rearrangement. Productive Simpson clonality was computed per sample as the square root of Simpson's diversity index over productive rearrangements. The table comes from immuneACCESS by way of TCRdb, which keeps in-frame sequences with V and J called. Part of the clones is missing from these tables; in studies checked, under half for an unresolved V gene and the rest for unknown reasons. The V and J calls and clone size come from that table; D and trimming were worked out from the DNA. The sample data list fewer than 200,000 clones, and less than 85% of these were observed just once. The top ten clones comprise around 4.3% of the sample.

Participants in the prospective study were enrolled through a virtual design, were aged roughly 18 to 100 years, and lived in 24 United States geographic areas. In the prospective study, participants were assigned to cohorts based on the clinical history participants reported in a screening survey and a study questionnaire. Recovered participants in ImmuneRACE Cohort 3 were defined by two consecutive negative NP/OP PCR tests, clearance by a healthcare professional, or resolution of symptoms. Mobile phlebotomists in the prospective study collected whole blood, serum and a nasopharyngeal or oropharyngeal swab from every participant. Over an approximately 2-month period, participants in the prospective study had the option of providing additional blood draws and questionnaires. Before DNA extraction, prospective study blood samples were shipped either frozen or at room temperature. Regarding this clone: Its cognate antigen has yet to be identified. No base quality information exists; no much larger clone differs at one position.

From cysteine to phenylalanine, the CDR3 is 13 amino acids long. The retained sequence is limited to the CDR3, 39 bases, with the frame set at the first base. Per the germline V gene, MNHEY is the CDR1 and SVGAGI is the CDR2. The junction carries 13 bases between V and J, which are trimmed by 6 bases and 6 bases respectively. The chain is made from TRBV6-5 and TRBJ2-3; TRBD1 is a possible D gene, resting on 6 matching bases. Sequences were obtained from PBMCs or T cells enriched from blood (not recorded which). The clonotype originates from a woman in her forties or fifties who had recovered from COVID-19. Here is the DNA: TGTGCCAGCAGCCCAGTGAGGGGGGATACGCAGTATTTT. Protein translation: CASSPVRGDTQYF.